The T cell receptor (beta chain) under discussion was sequenced for a study of blood T cell repertoires in COVID-19. Study information: T cells, B-cell-depleted T cells, or PBMCs supplied cDNA or gDNA.

Unmatched junction bases numbered 8, after V lost 1 base and J lost 0 bases. CDR1 SGHAT and CDR2 FQNNGV come from the germline V gene. The CDR3 is 17 amino acids. How the authors handled the data: Cell counts per sample came from amplifying reference gene primers. Some clones are missing from TCRdb's copy, which holds only in-frame ones; the method was immunoSEQ multiplex PCR. D and trimming come from the DNA, and the V and J calls and clone size come from that table. This sample yields 95,000 to 110,000 clones, of which around nine tenths are seen a single time; 17% belongs to the top ten. Specimen: peripheral blood. The V call is TRBV11-2, the J call TRBJ2-7; 8 positions match TRBD2. The source is a woman aged 80 or over in a cohort sampled during active COVID-19. CDR3 DNA: TGTGCCAGCAGCTTAGCCTCTAGCGGGTGGGCCTCCTACGAGCAGTACTTC. Encoded protein: CASSLASSGWASYEQYF.